A selection of T cell receptor beta chains follows, all from one sample in a study of T cells after yellow fever vaccination. One entry per CDR3 protein, called by TCRdb with MiXCR from the 5' RACE reads. The sample includes 300,000 to 350,000 distinct CDR3 sequences, roughly 4% seen only once; the top ten take approximately 25%. The sample in question was PBMCs, obtained 5 days after the yellow fever booster vaccination. The origin of the receptors is a man aged 18 to 29 who received the YFV17D yellow fever vaccine. The CDR3 runs from the conserved cysteine through the conserved F or W. Each record gives: clone size, J gene, V gene, D gene, CDR3 protein, CDR3 DNA. D genes are given only for firm matches. Only some rows state a clone size, as once, few, many or a class for expanded clones.

clone size: many
J gene: TRBJ2-3
V gene: TRBV5-6
D gene: TRBD2
CDR3 protein: CASRMLGAGTDTQYF
CDR3 DNA: TGTGCCAGCAGGATGCTAGGAGCGGGAACAGATACGCAGTATTTT

clone size: few
J gene: TRBJ2-5
V gene: TRBV7-9
D gene: -
CDR3 protein: CASSLPAGTLETQYF
CDR3 DNA: TGTGCCAGCAGCTTACCGGCGGGTACATTAGAGACCCAGTACTTC

clone size: -
J gene: TRBJ2-1
V gene: TRBV5-4
D gene: TRBD2
CDR3 protein: CASSSRGKGTYNEQFF
CDR3 DNA: TGTGCCAGCAGCTCGCGGGGGAAAGGAACCTACAATGAGCAGTTCTTC

clone size: -
J gene: TRBJ2-3
V gene: TRBV18
D gene: TRBD1
CDR3 protein: CASSKDRVSADTQYF
CDR3 DNA: TGTGCCAGCTCAAAGGACAGGGTGTCCGCAGATACGCAGTATTTT

clone size: -
J gene: TRBJ1-5
V gene: TRBV5-5
D gene: -
CDR3 protein: CASSLARDNNQPQHF
CDR3 DNA: TGTGCCAGCAGCTTGGCCCGGGACAACAATCAGCCCCAGCATTTT

clone size: -
J gene: TRBJ1-5
V gene: TRBV3-1
D gene: TRBD1
CDR3 protein: CASSPDRYSNQPQHF
CDR3 DNA: TGTGCCAGCAGCCCGGACAGGTATAGCAATCAGCCCCAGCATTTT

clone size: few
J gene: TRBJ2-4
V gene: TRBV7-2
D gene: -
CDR3 protein: CASSLGQVGWGTAKNIQYF
CDR3 DNA: TGTGCCAGCAGCTTAGGCCAGGTCGGGTGGGGAACAGCCAAAAACATTCAGTACTTC

clone size: few
J gene: TRBJ1-1
V gene: TRBV18
D gene: -
CDR3 protein: CASSADRITEAFF
CDR3 DNA: TGTGCCAGCTCAGCCGACAGAATAACTGAAGCTTTCTTT

clone size: -
J gene: TRBJ1-6
V gene: TRBV21-1
D gene: -
CDR3 protein: CASSISRNSPLHF
CDR3 DNA: TGTGCCAGCAGCATCTCCCGTAATTCACCCCTCCACTTT

clone size: -
J gene: TRBJ1-6
V gene: TRBV5-1
D gene: -
CDR3 protein: CASSSEGWAPLHF
CDR3 DNA: TGCGCCAGCAGCTCGGAGGGATGGGCACCCCTCCACTTT

clone size: -
J gene: TRBJ2-5
V gene: TRBV12-3/TRBV12-4
D gene: -
CDR3 protein: CASRRTGQETQYF
CDR3 DNA: TGTGCCAGCAGGAGGACGGGGCAAGAGACCCAGTACTTC

clone size: many
J gene: TRBJ2-1
V gene: TRBV14
D gene: TRBD2
CDR3 protein: CASSGTSGGSSYNEQFF
CDR3 DNA: TGTGCCAGCAGCGGGACTAGCGGGGGAAGCTCCTACAATGAGCAGTTCTTC

clone size: many
J gene: TRBJ1-6
V gene: TRBV24-1
D gene: -
CDR3 protein: CATSGPDEASPLHF
CDR3 DNA: TGTGCCACCAGTGGCCCCGACGAGGCTTCACCCCTCCACTTT

clone size: many
J gene: TRBJ1-1
V gene: TRBV12-3/TRBV12-4
D gene: TRBD1
CDR3 protein: CASSLEGTGPRDTEAFF
CDR3 DNA: TGTGCCAGCAGTTTAGAGGGGACAGGACCGAGGGACACTGAAGCTTTCTTT

clone size: many
J gene: TRBJ2-2
V gene: TRBV12-3/TRBV12-4
D gene: TRBD2
CDR3 protein: CASSPTSGGENTGELFF
CDR3 DNA: TGTGCCAGCAGCCCGACTAGCGGGGGGGAAAACACCGGGGAGCTGTTTTTT

clone size: many
J gene: TRBJ2-5
V gene: TRBV29-1
D gene: TRBD2
CDR3 protein: CSVGIAGGRETQYF
CDR3 DNA: TGCAGCGTTGGTATAGCGGGGGGGCGAGAGACCCAGTACTTC

clone size: -
J gene: TRBJ1-5
V gene: TRBV24-1
D gene: TRBD1
CDR3 protein: CATSDRQGENSNQPQHF
CDR3 DNA: TGTGCCACCAGTGACAGACAGGGGGAGAATAGCAATCAGCCCCAGCATTTT

clone size: many
J gene: TRBJ2-2
V gene: TRBV4-2
D gene: -
CDR3 protein: CASSQDGGTGELFF
CDR3 DNA: TGTGCCAGCAGCCAAGATGGGGGGACCGGGGAGCTGTTTTTT

clone size: few
J gene: TRBJ1-1
V gene: TRBV7-2
D gene: -
CDR3 protein: CASSLVGGHGAFF
CDR3 DNA: TGTGCCAGCAGCTTAGTCGGGGGGCATGGAGCTTTCTTT

clone size: -
J gene: TRBJ1-1
V gene: TRBV7-8
D gene: TRBD1
CDR3 protein: CASGKSGGSNTEAFF
CDR3 DNA: TGTGCCAGCGGCAAATCAGGGGGCTCAAACACTGAAGCTTTCTTT

clone size: -
J gene: TRBJ2-3
V gene: TRBV6-5
D gene: -
CDR3 protein: CAGGFRGLKGLTDTQYF
CDR3 DNA: TGTGCCGGCGGCTTTCGGGGACTCAAGGGGCTCACAGATACGCAGTATTTT

clone size: -
J gene: TRBJ1-1
V gene: TRBV4-3
D gene: -
CDR3 protein: CASSQDGSGQGSFEAFF
CDR3 DNA: TGCGCCAGCAGCCAAGATGGGTCGGGGCAGGGAAGTTTTGAAGCTTTCTTT

clone size: -
J gene: TRBJ2-5
V gene: TRBV12-3/TRBV12-4
D gene: -
CDR3 protein: CASSPGGPETQYF
CDR3 DNA: TGTGCCAGCAGTCCAGGGGGGCCGGAGACCCAGTACTTC

clone size: -
J gene: TRBJ2-1
V gene: TRBV10-3
D gene: TRBD1
CDR3 protein: CAIRPGTGTGGNEQFF
CDR3 DNA: TGTGCCATCAGGCCCGGGACAGGGACAGGAGGGAATGAGCAGTTCTTC

clone size: few
J gene: TRBJ1-2
V gene: TRBV7-2
D gene: TRBD1
CDR3 protein: CASSLTYRGENYGYTF
CDR3 DNA: TGTGCCAGCAGCTTAACATACAGGGGAGAGAACTATGGCTACACCTTC

clone size: many
J gene: TRBJ1-2
V gene: TRBV11-2
D gene: -
CDR3 protein: CASSTEATSRYTF
CDR3 DNA: TGTGCCAGCAGCACCGAGGCGACTAGTCGCTACACCTTC